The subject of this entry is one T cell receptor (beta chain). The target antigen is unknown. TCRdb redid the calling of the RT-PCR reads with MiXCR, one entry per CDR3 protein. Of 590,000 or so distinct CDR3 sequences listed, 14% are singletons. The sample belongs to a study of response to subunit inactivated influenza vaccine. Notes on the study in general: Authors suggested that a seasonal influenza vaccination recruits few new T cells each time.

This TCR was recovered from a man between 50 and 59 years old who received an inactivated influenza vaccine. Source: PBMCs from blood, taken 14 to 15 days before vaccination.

The CDR3 DNA reads as TGTGCCAGCACCCCGACAGGGGTCGGAAACACCATATATTTT. It encodes CASTPTGVGNTIYF. V and J are TRBV7-9 and TRBJ1-3; 8 nucleotides match TRBD1. V was clipped by 7 bases and J by 4 bases; unmatched bases: 6. The length of the CDR3 is 14 residues. Germline CDR1 reads SEHNR; CDR2 reads FQNEAQ (reference sequence).